The subject of this entry is one T cell receptor beta chain. The data belong to a study of blood T cells in healthy people across ages. Next came a second PCR, run for about 6 to 11 cycles, which used a sample-barcoded 5' primer along with a J-beta primer mix. TCRdb reprocessed the 5' RACE reads with MiXCR, giving one entry per CDR3 protein. The table includes 1.4 million or so distinct CDR3 sequences, approximately 42% detected once. This TCR came from a woman between 18 and 30 years old in good health. The sequencing sample was made of blood.

The CDR3: CAISSGTSGAKDEQFF. The CDR3 DNA follows: TGTGCCATCAGTTCCGGGACTAGCGGGGCGAAGGATGAGCAGTTCTTC. V gene TRBV10-3 combines with J gene TRBJ2-1; TRBD2 matches at 13 bases. CDR1 is ENHRY, CDR2 SYGVKD, per germline. With V trimmed by 5 bases and J by 8 bases, 9 bases remained unmatched. The CDR3 is made up of 16 amino acids.